This is a list of T cell receptor beta chains from one sample in a study of blood T cells in healthy people across ages. TCRdb fed the 5' RACE reads into MiXCR, producing one record per CDR3 protein. The sample yields some 1.6 million distinct CDR3 sequences, about 31% seen once. The sequencing input was blood. The receptors here all came from a woman in her twenties or thirties in good health. The CDR3 runs from the conserved cysteine through the conserved F or W. D genes are given only for firm matches. Rows may omit the clone size; those that give it use once, few, many or a size class.

d_call j_call v_call clone_size cdr3_aa cdr3_nt
NA TRBJ2-6 TRBV5-6 NA CASSPNFLVSGANVLTF TGTGCCAGCAGCCCGAATTTCCTGGTCTCTGGGGCCAACGTCCTGACTTTC
TRBD2 TRBJ2-1 TRBV7-3 once CASSLSLTSLDEQFF TGTGCCAGCAGCTTATCATTGACTAGCCTGGATGAGCAGTTCTTC
NA TRBJ2-3 TRBV4-1 few CASSQEIARRGTDTQYF TGCGCCAGCAGCCAAGAAATTGCTCGGAGGGGCACAGATACGCAGTATTTT
NA TRBJ2-1 TRBV30 NA CAWRTPGSNEQFF TGTGCCTGGAGGACCCCGGGGAGCAATGAGCAGTTCTTC
NA TRBJ1-2 TRBV3-1 few CASSQAFISYGYTF TGTGCCAGCAGCCAAGCATTCATCTCTTATGGCTACACCTTC
NA TRBJ2-5 TRBV2 once CASEIGQETQYF TGTGCCAGCGAGATCGGGCAGGAGACCCAGTACTTC
TRBD1 TRBJ1-2 TRBV29-1 few CSVVRDRATGYTF TGCAGCGTCGTCCGGGACAGGGCGACAGGCTACACCTTC
TRBD2 TRBJ2-7 TRBV7-2 NA CASSSIPGGEQYF TGTGCCAGCAGCTCCATTCCGGGGGGAGAGCAGTACTTC
NA TRBJ1-4 TRBV2 NA CASSSSSTNEKLFF TGTGCCAGCAGTTCCAGTTCAACTAATGAAAAACTGTTTTTT
TRBD1 TRBJ2-7 TRBV9 NA CASSKDRDPAYEQYF TGTGCCAGCAGCAAAGACAGGGACCCTGCCTACGAGCAGTACTTC
TRBD1 TRBJ1-5 TRBV4-1 NA CASSQERQGARISNQPQHF TGCGCCAGCAGCCAAGAAAGACAGGGGGCTAGGATTAGCAATCAGCCCCAGCATTTT
NA TRBJ2-6 TRBV5-1 few CASSLAAQPTGANVLTF TGCGCCAGCAGCTTGGCCGCACAGCCAACTGGGGCCAACGTCCTGACTTTC
TRBD2 TRBJ2-3 TRBV5-5 NA CASSNPAGLASPGGTDTQYF TGTGCCAGCAGCAACCCGGCGGGACTAGCGTCCCCAGGGGGCACAGATACGCAGTATTTT
NA TRBJ2-7 TRBV27 NA CASSFQFSYEQYF TGTGCCAGCAGTTTTCAGTTCTCCTACGAGCAGTACTTC
NA TRBJ2-7 TRBV28 NA CASSSEGWDYEQYF TGTGCCAGCAGTTCCGAGGGCTGGGACTACGAGCAGTACTTC
NA TRBJ2-3 TRBV7-3 NA CASSWVAPPDTQYF TGTGCCAGCAGTTGGGTAGCCCCGCCAGACACGCAGTATTTT
NA TRBJ2-7 TRBV5-1 few CASSHGLGSSYEQYF TGCGCCAGCAGCCACGGACTGGGGAGCTCCTACGAGCAGTACTTC
TRBD2 TRBJ2-3 TRBV4-1 many CASSQDPPGGGVQDTQYF TGCGCCAGCAGCCAAGATCCCCCTGGGGGGGGAGTTCAAGATACGCAGTATTTT
NA TRBJ1-2 TRBV7-9 NA CASSPRAQGAYGYTF TGTGCCAGCAGCCCTCGGGCTCAAGGGGCCTATGGCTACACCTTC
NA TRBJ2-1 TRBV24-1 NA CATSDPFRSTETQFF TGTGCCACCAGTGACCCCTTTCGGAGTACGGAGACCCAGTTCTTC
NA TRBJ1-2 TRBV4-1 few CASSQEPGPYGYTF TGCGCCAGCAGCCAAGAACCGGGACCCTATGGCTACACCTTC
NA TRBJ2-1 TRBV5-1 NA CASSQDSGQFF TGCGCCAGCAGCCAAGACAGCGGGCAGTTCTTC
NA TRBJ2-5 TRBV6-5 NA CASSYDGATGETLYF TGTGCCAGCAGTTACGACGGGGCGACCGGGGAGACCCTGTACTTC
TRBD1 TRBJ2-7 TRBV3-1 NA CASSQAAQGAYEQYF TGTGCCAGCAGCCAAGCCGCCCAGGGGGCCTACGAGCAGTACTTC
NA TRBJ1-5 TRBV18 few CASSDRYEQPQHF TGTGCCAGCTCCGACAGGTATGAACAGCCCCAGCATTTT
NA TRBJ1-5 TRBV2 NA CASSVIRDPNQPQHF TGTGCCAGCAGTGTGATTAGGGACCCCAATCAGCCCCAGCATTTT
TRBD1 TRBJ1-2 TRBV11-2 few CASSYTQGAGYTF TGTGCCAGCAGTTACACCCAGGGGGCTGGCTACACCTTC
NA TRBJ2-5 TRBV19 NA CASRRGSNLGTQYF TGTGCCAGTAGACGGGGGTCTAACCTCGGGACCCAGTACTTC
TRBD2 TRBJ2-7 TRBV20-1 many CSAIPGLPYEQYF TGCAGTGCTATACCGGGACTACCGTACGAGCAGTACTTC
TRBD2 TRBJ2-5 TRBV6-5 NA CASSPGGSGGLKTQYF TGTGCCAGCAGCCCCGGGGGGAGCGGGGGTCTCAAGACCCAGTACTTC
TRBD1 TRBJ1-1 TRBV7-9 NA CASSLAQGGAFF TGTGCCAGCAGCTTAGCCCAGGGGGGAGCTTTCTTT
NA TRBJ2-1 TRBV9 NA CASSAPRMARVYNVQFF TGTGCCAGCAGCGCCCCCCGGATGGCGAGGGTCTACAATGTGCAGTTCTTC
TRBD2 TRBJ2-3 TRBV7-2 NA CASSFAVTSALTDTQYF TGTGCCAGCAGCTTCGCCGTGACTAGCGCCCTAACAGATACGCAGTATTTT
TRBD2 TRBJ2-7 TRBV28 NA CASISSGSPYEQYF TGTGCCAGCATCTCTAGCGGGAGTCCCTACGAGCAGTACTTC
TRBD1 TRBJ1-2 TRBV5-1 NA CASSLTGAIGYGYTF TGCGCCAGCAGCCTGACAGGGGCCATTGGCTATGGCTACACCTTC
NA TRBJ1-2 TRBV4-1 NA CASSQARPGQSYGYTF TGCGCCAGCAGCCAAGCGCGACCGGGCCAGAGCTATGGCTACACCTTC
NA TRBJ1-1 TRBV6-1 once CASSEKLTTVVNTEAFF TGTGCCAGCAGTGAAAAACTTACGACAGTGGTGAACACTGAAGCTTTCTTT